These T cell receptor beta chains were read from a single sample in a study of shared clonotypes between healthy human individuals. Repertoires were generated with immunoSEQ multiplex PCR, while TCRdb's copy carries only in-frame clones and drops some. The table has about 1.1 million clones, around 82% seen once; the top ten hold 0.55% to 0.7%. Sequenced material: memory CD4+ T cells from PBMCs. These receptor sequences come from a man aged 18 to 35 in good health. Some clones in this sample may be carry-over from other donors' samples. Both conserved end residues are part of each CDR3. D genes are given only for firm matches. Size is omitted from some rows. Given values are once, few, many or a class for expanded clones.

cdr3_length clone_size d_call v_call cdr3_aa
14 - - TRBV19 CASSRAERGDTQYF
14 - - TRBV7-3 CASSPTGTQETQYF
14 - - TRBV5-4 CASSLGRNTDTQYF
13 - - TRBV6-5 CASSEQGGTPLHF
18 - TRBD2 TRBV28 CASSLTLKAGGPYNEQFF
12 few - TRBV28 CASSWQGPGYTF
15 - TRBD1 TRBV5-4 CASSSGTGGEETQYF
15 - TRBD2 TRBV7-9 CASSSLLAGPYEQYF
15 - TRBD1 TRBV7-2 CASSSGQGATETQYF
13 - - TRBV5-8 CASSRQRNEKLFF
12 - - TRBV10-3 CAISPNSYEQYF
15 - TRBD1 TRBV7-2 CASSLGGQLRGEQYF
14 - - TRBV5-4 CASSLGTVQNIQYF
15 - TRBD2 TRBV30 CAWSVLAGGPNEQFF
15 - TRBD1 TRBV28 CASSMTGAANEKLFF
17 - - TRBV28 CASSSPAGRGFLYEQYF
15 - TRBD2 TRBV6-1 CASSLTSGVPDTQYF
17 - TRBD1 TRBV7-3 CASSLGRMGQMNTEAFF
15 - - TRBV2 CASSVGQRSNQPQHF
14 - TRBD2 TRBV11-2 CASSRRTSDSEQFF
17 - TRBD1 TRBV5-1 CASSPRLGQGPSYEQYF
16 - TRBD2 TRBV7-9 CASSFGSGGVYNEQFF
15 - - TRBV2 CASSKQGGGNEKLFF
16 once - TRBV7-2 CASSSPRTRNTGELFF
14 - - TRBV29-1 CSVADGQTGNTIYF
15 - - TRBV4-2 CASSLGGSLSYEQYF
14 - TRBD2 TRBV19 CASSRRLAGNEQFF
15 - - TRBV11-2 CASSPQSTGSYGYTF
11 few - TRBV6-4 CASSDSYGYTF
13 - - TRBV6-5 CASSLDWASEAFF
17 - TRBD1 TRBV28 CASSLISLQGANEKLFF
18 - TRBD1 TRBV28 CASSPVTGGGGVNTEAFF
13 - - TRBV7-9 CASSPSGTRGYTF
18 many TRBD2 TRBV30 CAWSVMGFSQRETGELFF
15 - TRBD1 TRBV27 CASRGGQGEYYGYTF